The 21 T cell receptor beta chains listed next were all sequenced from one sample in a study of T cell responses to AZD1222 COVID-19 vaccine. TCRdb keeps only in-frame clones here, not all; method: immunoSEQ multiplex PCR. The top ten clones hold around 3% of a sample with about 140,000 clones, around 93% of them seen once. This sample comprised peripheral blood, obtained on day 0 of AZD1222 vaccination. These receptors were collected from an adult in good health.

The rearrangement uses TRBV28 and TRBJ1-3; the D gene is possibly TRBD1 (6 bases). Germline lookup yields CDR1 MDHEN and CDR2 SYDVKM. The CDR3 contains 16 residues. Trimming left V 8 bases short and J 0 bases short, with 17 bases between. DNA of the CDR3: TGTGCCAGCGGGGGGGGCTCTACCAACTCTGGAAACACCATATATTTT. Amino acids: CASGGGSTNSGNTIYF.

This clone was detected only once. Other DNA sequences of this sample code for an identical CDR3. The chain recombines TRBV19 with TRBJ1-5; tentative D call: TRBD1 (5 bases). V gave up 1 base and J gave up 4 bases, with 11 bases separating them. Germline loops: CDR1 LNHDA, CDR2 SQIVND (reference sequence). This CDR3 has 15 amino acids. The CDR3, as DNA: TGTGCCAGTAGTATAGTCAGGGTAACAAATCAGCCCCAGCATTTT. This gives the protein CASSIVRVTNQPQHF.

This sequence joins TRBV5-1 and TRBJ2-1, with 9 bases that match TRBD2. Germline trimming cut 0 bases from V and 9 bases from J; bases unmatched to any gene: 13. Germline V CDR1 and CDR2: SGHRS, YFSETQ. The CDR3 length is 17 residues. In DNA form, the CDR3 reads TGCGCCAGCAGCTTGGGGGTTCGGCGGCGGGAGGGCAGTGAGCAGTTCTTC. Its protein is CASSLGVRRREGSEQFF.

V usage is TRBV6-5 and J usage is TRBJ1-1, with D hard to call. The V end was cut by 4 bases, the J end by 4 bases, with 10 bases between. This CDR3 has 13 residues. The germline V gene encodes CDR1 MNHEY and CDR2 SVGAGI. The CDR3 loop is CASSLGSPTEAFF. The CDR3 nucleotides read TGTGCCAGCAGTTTAGGCAGTCCCACTGAAGCTTTCTTT.

This clone was counted once. V gene TRBV7-8 combines with J gene TRBJ1-2; 7 positions agree with TRBD1. J lost 3 bases, V lost 4 bases, and 5 bases had no gene match. This CDR3 contains 14 residues. CDR1 is SGHVS, CDR2 FQNEAQ, per germline. Here the CDR3 DNA reads TGTGCCAGCAGCTCTGGACAGGTGGACTATGGCTACACCTTC. Translation: CASSSGQVDYGYTF.

This clone showed up just once. The chain joins TRBV14 to TRBJ2-7, with 8 positions matching TRBD1. Germline CDR1 and CDR2: SGHDN and FVKESK. With 1 base clipped from V and 1 base from J, the junction kept 3 bases outside the gene matches. The CDR3 extends over 15 amino acids. CDR3 nucleotide sequence: TGTGCCAGCAGCCAAGGAACAGGGGGATCCTACGAGCAGTACTTC. This encodes CASSQGTGGSYEQYF.

This clone has a handful of counts. This sequence joins TRBV4-1 and TRBJ2-7; 15 positions agree with TRBD2. V dropped 6 bases and J dropped 3; count of bases not matched to a gene: 3. Per germline, CDR1 MGHRA and CDR2 YSYEKL. This CDR3 is 15 amino acids long. The DNA for the CDR3 is TGCGCCAGCAGACAGGGACTAGCGGGAGGCTACGAGCAGTACTTC. This translates into CASRQGLAGGYEQYF.

V gene TRBV29-1 combines with J gene TRBJ2-1, with D possibly TRBD1 on 6 matching bases. The CDR3 loop spans 15 amino acids. Deletions cut 3 bases from V and 7 bases from J, with 19 bases between. Germline CDR1 is SQVTM and CDR2 is ANQGSEA. The CDR3 sequence: CSVDIPGQGMNEQFF. Here the CDR3 DNA reads TGCAGCGTTGACATTCCTGGGCAGGGGATGAATGAGCAGTTCTTC.

Turning to this clone: At one boundary the junction diverges from the germline segment, which might be a read error. The V call is TRBV11-2, the J call TRBJ2-7, with 8 bases matching TRBD1. The CDR3 consists of 14 residues. The germline V gene encodes CDR1 SGHAT and CDR2 FQNNGV. This CDR3 is CASRFLGTGHEQYF. In nucleotides, the CDR3 is TGTGCCAGCCGCTTTCTAGGGACAGGCCACGAGCAGTACTTC.

The chain combines TRBV11-3 with TRBJ2-3, with TRBD1 as a possible D gene (5 bases). Trimming cost V 0 bases and J 1 base, with 23 bases left between them. The CDR3 covers 20 residues. Per the germline V gene, CDR1 is SGHNT and CDR2 is YENEEA. CDR3 bases: TGTGCCAGCAGCTTAGATACGGACCGGGTAGGGGTTGGTGGCACAGATACGCAGTATTTT. It is translated as CASSLDTDRVGVGGTDTQYF.

V gene TRBV14 combines with J gene TRBJ2-7, with no clear D. Germline lookup yields CDR1 SGHDN and CDR2 FVKESK. The CDR3 has 14 residues. Trimming removed 1 base at V and 11 bases at J, with 18 bases between. The CDR3 reads CASSQGIPRDLKYF. The CDR3 nucleotides read TGTGCCAGCAGCCAAGGCATCCCCCGAGACTTGAAGTACTTC.

This clone appeared a few times. The rearrangement joins TRBV2 to TRBJ2-1, with D maybe TRBD2 (6 bases). Germline lookup yields CDR1 SNHLY and CDR2 FYNNEI. This CDR3 is built from 15 residues. The germline V and J ends were trimmed by 7 bases and 5 bases, with 18 bases remaining between them. Here the CDR3 DNA reads TGTGCCAGCAAGGTCGTGGGGCCGGGGGACAATGAGCAGTTCTTC. Residues: CASKVVGPGDNEQFF.

J is TRBJ2-3 and V is TRBV19; 7 bases align to TRBD1. Germline CDR1 reads LNHDA; CDR2 reads SQIVND (reference sequence). V was pared by 6 bases and J by 3 bases, with 12 bases of the junction left unmatched. The CDR3 length is 16 residues. In nucleotides, the CDR3 is TGTGCCAGTAGGGCGGTTGGGGCAGGGGGAACAGATACGCAGTATTTT. Amino acids: CASRAVGAGGTDTQYF.

J is TRBJ1-4 and V is TRBV4-3; D uncertain. Trimming cost V 5 bases and J 8 bases, with 18 bases left between them. The germline V gene encodes CDR1 LGHNA and CDR2 YSLEER. CDR3 length: 15 residues. The CDR3 DNA sequence: TGCGCCAGCAGCTCCGAGGGAGGGTCTGGGGAAAAACTGTTTTTT. Residues: CASSSEGGSGEKLFF.

J is TRBJ1-2 and V is TRBV5-6, with TRBD1 as a possible D gene (5 bases). This CDR3 contains 14 residues. V dropped 0 bases and J dropped 7 bases, with 13 bases sitting between them. Per the germline V gene, CDR1 is SGHDT and CDR2 is YYEEEE. Written as DNA, the CDR3 is TGTGCCAGCAGCTTGGTTGTCCAGGGAGGTGGCTACACCTTC. This translates into CASSLVVQGGGYTF.

The V gene is TRBV7-9, the J gene TRBJ2-7, with D possibly being TRBD2 (6 bases). V was pared by 5 bases and J by 0 bases, with 11 bases between. The CDR3 has 14 residues. CDR1 is SEHNR and CDR2 is FQNEAQ in the germline V gene (reference sequence). The CDR3 bases are TGTGCCAGCAGCCAAATACTAGCCTCCTACGAGCAGTACTTC. Encoded protein: CASSQILASYEQYF.

The chain is built from TRBV5-4 and TRBJ1-2; tentative D call: TRBD1 (6 bases). Germline CDR1 is SGHNT and CDR2 is YYREEE (reference sequence). There are 15 residues in the CDR3. Trimming took 5 bases from V and 2 from J, leaving 16 bases between them. CDR3 sequence: CASRRRGSGNYGYTF. CDR3 nucleotides: TGTGCCAGCAGAAGGAGGGGGAGTGGGAACTATGGCTACACCTTC.

This chain links TRBV6-5 with TRBJ2-7; TRBD1 is a possible D gene (6 bases). Germline CDR1 and CDR2: MNHEY and SVGAGI. The V and J ends lost 6 bases and 8 bases respectively, with 20 bases between them. The CDR3 has 14 amino acids. The CDR3 nucleotides are TGTGCCAGCAGATCACAGGGTTTGGTCCCCAAGCAGTACTTC. Residues: CASRSQGLVPKQYF.

The rearrangement uses TRBV28 and TRBJ1-5; no firm D call. Trimming stripped 5 bases from V and 5 bases from J, with 10 bases between. This CDR3 is 13 amino acids long. Germline lookup yields CDR1 MDHEN and CDR2 SYDVKM. Written as DNA, the CDR3 is TGTGCCAGCAGTGTCCAACACTATCAGCCCCAGCATTTT. This gives the protein CASSVQHYQPQHF.

The count of this clone is one. The chain carries TRBV6-5 and TRBJ1-1; maybe TRBD1 (5 bases). This CDR3 region has 13 residues. Germline V gives CDR1 MNHEY, CDR2 SVGAGI. V dropped 7 bases and J dropped 4 bases, with 13 bases sitting between them. CDR3 loop: CASKPRVVTEAFF. The CDR3 DNA reads TGTGCCAGCAAGCCCAGGGTTGTCACTGAAGCTTTCTTT.

V and J are TRBV5-1 and TRBJ1-2, with D unresolved. The CDR3 is 14 amino acids. Germline CDR1 reads SGHRS; CDR2 reads YFSETQ. Trimming took 0 bases from V and 5 from J, leaving 11 bases between them. The CDR3 coding sequence is TGCGCCAGCAGCTTGGGGACTGCATTTTATGGCTACACCTTC. It translates to CASSLGTAFYGYTF.